A single sample gave rise to the 29 T cell receptor beta chains below, sequenced in a study of beta chain features in type 1 diabetes. What was sequenced were expressed TCRB transcripts, since all of the isolated RNA had been reverse transcribed. This table comes from immunoSEQ multiplex PCR, and its TCRdb copy is limited to in-frame clones, with some not included. The data contain some 900,000 clones, roughly 17% of them singletons. The specimen was naive CD4+ T cells from blood. The receptors stem from a woman between 18 and 30 years old in good health.

The chain recombines TRBV18 with TRBJ2-5; D possibly corresponds to TRBD1 (6 bases). V was pared by 1 base and J by 1 base, with 7 bases between. The CDR3 is 14 residues long. CDR1 is KGHSH, CDR2 LQKENI, per germline. The CDR3 loop reads CASSPQDSQETQYF. CDR3 bases: TGTGCCAGCTCACCACAGGACAGCCAAGAGACCCAGTACTTC.

As for this clone: Other DNA variants within this sample encode the same CDR3. This chain joins TRBV28 and TRBJ2-7; D is ambiguous. V was pared by 6 bases and J by 0 bases, with 3 bases between. The V gene's germline CDR1 is MDHEN and CDR2 SYDVKM. The CDR3 is 11 residues long. The CDR3 protein is CASSSSYEQYF. CDR3 DNA: TGTGCCAGCAGCAGCTCCTACGAGCAGTACTTC.

The J gene is TRBJ2-3, the V gene TRBV7-3; 8 bases align to TRBD1. V lost 0 bases to trimming and J lost 4 bases; unmatched junction nucleotides: 6. CDR1 is SGHTA and CDR2 is FQGTGA in the germline V gene. The CDR3 has 16 residues. The DNA for the CDR3 is TGTGCCAGCAGCTTAACTCTGGACAGGGTCCCAGATACGCAGTATTTT. Protein sequence: CASSLTLDRVPDTQYF.

This clone was counted a few times. The chain is built from TRBV27 and TRBJ2-5; 11 bases match TRBD2. CDR3 length: 19 residues. Germline loops: CDR1 MNHEY, CDR2 SMNVEV (reference sequence). Trimming at V came to 5 bases and at J to 2 bases, leaving 16 bases not matched to a gene. DNA of the CDR3: TGTGCCAGCAGTCCACCAGGGTTACTAGCGGGAGTACCTCAAGAGACCCAGTACTTC. Amino acids: CASSPPGLLAGVPQETQYF.

The CDR3 sequence is CSGWDTGDRNIQYF. CDR3 DNA sequence: TGCAGCGGATGGGACACGGGGGATAGAAACATTCAGTACTTC. The chain joins TRBV29-1 to TRBJ2-4, with D possibly called TRBD1 or TRBD2 (6 bases each). The CDR3 is 14 amino acids. The ends were cut back, 7 bases at V and 6 bases at J, with 19 bases in the middle. Germline V gives CDR1 SQVTM, CDR2 ANQGSEA.

The chain joins TRBV14 to TRBJ2-2; D is unclear. CDR3 length equals 15 residues. The germline V and J ends were trimmed by 1 base and 1 base, with 7 bases remaining between them. Germline V gives CDR1 SGHDN, CDR2 FVKESK. The DNA for the CDR3 is TGTGCCAGCAGCCAAGTGGTACGGAACACCGGGGAGCTGTTTTTT. Protein sequence: CASSQVVRNTGELFF.

The V gene is TRBV9, the J gene TRBJ2-7, with 7 bases identical to TRBD2. The CDR3 consists of 15 residues. CDR1 and CDR2 from the germline V gene are SGDLS and YYNGEE. With 0 bases clipped from V and 1 base from J, the junction kept 4 bases outside the gene matches. The CDR3, as DNA: TGTGCCAGCAGCGTAGGTCCGGGAGGTTCCTACGAGCAGTACTTC. Its protein is CASSVGPGGSYEQYF. The full variable domain, with the rest looked up from reference TRBV9 and TRBJ2-7, is DSGVTQTPKHLITATGQRVTLRCSPRSGDLSVYWYQQSLDQGLQFLIQYYNGEERAKGNILERFSAQQFPDLHSELNLSSLELGDSALYFCASSVGPGGSYEQYFGPGTRLTVT.

This clone showed up just a few times. V and J are TRBV7-9 and TRBJ1-2, with no clear D. The CDR3 loop spans 12 amino acids. Germline CDR1 and CDR2: SEHNR and FQNEAQ (reference sequence). Trimming removed 6 bases at V and 8 bases at J, with 13 bases between. Here the CDR3 reads CASSEDLRGYTF. The CDR3, as DNA: TGTGCCAGCAGTGAGGATTTGAGAGGCTACACCTTC.

The chain carries TRBV4-1 and TRBJ2-5; TRBD2 matches 8 bases. CDR3 size: 15 residues. Germline CDR1 MGHRA, CDR2 YSYEKL. V shed 4 bases and J 2 bases; nucleotides not matched to a gene: 6. The CDR3 sequence: CASSPRREGQETQYF. The CDR3 DNA is TGCGCCAGCAGCCCCCGACGGGAGGGACAAGAGACCCAGTACTTC.

The J gene is TRBJ2-3, the V gene TRBV2, with D possibly being TRBD1 (6 bases). Germline CDR1 reads SNHLY; CDR2 reads FYNNEI. This CDR3 has 13 residues. Trimming stripped 6 bases from V and 1 base from J, with 8 bases between. In DNA, the CDR3 is TGTGCCAGCAGGACAGGCGGCACAGATACGCAGTATTTT. This sequence encodes CASRTGGTDTQYF.

This clone appeared a few times. This sequence joins TRBV4-2 and TRBJ2-7, with 7 positions matching TRBD1. This CDR3 contains 15 residues. J was trimmed by 2 bases and V by 4 bases; bases with no gene match: 8. Germline V gene data show CDR1 as LGHNA and CDR2 as YNFKEQ. This CDR3 is CASSRQGDGTYEQYF. DNA for the CDR3: TGTGCCAGCAGCCGTCAGGGGGACGGTACCTACGAGCAGTACTTC.

This clone was seen more than once but under ten times. J is TRBJ2-5 and V is TRBV18; 9 bases map to TRBD2. CDR3 length equals 16 residues. V shed 3 bases, J shed 5 bases, and the junction held 10 bases outside the gene matches. Germline loops: CDR1 KGHSH, CDR2 LQKENI. The CDR3 loop reads CASSPRRVAGAETQYF. Here the CDR3 DNA reads TGTGCCAGCTCACCTCGAAGGGTAGCGGGAGCGGAGACCCAGTACTTC.

The chain couples TRBV11-2 to TRBJ2-7; 9 positions agree with TRBD1. This CDR3 comprises 17 residues. CDR1 is SGHAT, CDR2 FQNNGV, per germline. With V trimmed by 1 base and J by 2 bases, 9 bases remained unmatched. The CDR3 nucleotides read TGTGCCAGCAGCTTAGTCGGAACCGGGACAGGGACCTACGAGCAGTACTTC. This gives the protein CASSLVGTGTGTYEQYF.

The chain recombines TRBV7-2 with TRBJ2-7; 9 bases agree with TRBD1. CDR1 is SGHTA, CDR2 FQGNSA, per germline. This CDR3 has 15 residues. Trimming at V came to 5 bases and at J to 7 bases, leaving 12 bases not matched to a gene. In DNA form, the CDR3 reads TGTGCCAGCAGCCCCCTCCCGGGACAGGGAGAGGAGCAGTACTTC. The encoded protein is CASSPLPGQGEEQYF.

The rearrangement joins TRBV19 to TRBJ2-3, with 10 bases identical to TRBD2. With 7 bases clipped from V and 5 bases from J, the junction kept 12 bases outside the gene matches. The CDR3 consists of 16 residues. In germline, CDR1 is LNHDA, CDR2 SQIVND (reference sequence). The CDR3 region has the DNA TGTGCCAGTAAACGGACTAGCGGAAGGCGGGGAGATACGCAGTATTTT. Translation: CASKRTSGRRGDTQYF.

The chain couples TRBV10-3 to TRBJ2-3; TRBD2 agrees at 8 bases. The CDR3 spans 13 residues. J gave up 2 bases and V 10 bases, and 5 bases lay outside the gene matches. Germline assignment: CDR1 ENHRY and CDR2 SYGVKD. In DNA, the CDR3 is TGTGCCAGTCGACTAGCGTACACAGATACGCAGTATTTT. Translating it yields CASRLAYTDTQYF.

Worth noting for this clone: The same CDR3 also results from other DNA sequences found in this sample. The rearrangement links TRBV18 to TRBJ1-2, with 8 bases identical to TRBD1. V shed 3 bases, J shed 8 bases, and the junction held 5 bases outside the gene matches. The CDR3 contains 13 residues. Germline V gene sequence: CDR1 KGHSH, CDR2 LQKENI. For the CDR3, the DNA is TGTGCCAGCTCACCTGACAGGGGTCGGGGCTACACCTTC. Its protein is CASSPDRGRGYTF.

The chain has TRBV5-4 and TRBJ2-7, with 9 bases lining up with TRBD2. Germline loops: CDR1 SGHNT, CDR2 YYREEE (reference sequence). Trimming at V came to 4 bases and at J to 0 bases, leaving 5 bases not matched to a gene. The CDR3 has 15 amino acids. CDR3 sequence reads: CASSRTSESSYEQYF. Written as DNA, the CDR3 is TGTGCCAGCAGCCGGACTAGCGAGAGCTCCTACGAGCAGTACTTC.

The chain links TRBV27 to TRBJ2-7; no definite D call. V was clipped by 8 bases and J by 7 bases, with 24 bases between them. Germline-derived CDR1 and CDR2 are MNHEY and SMNVEV (reference sequence). The CDR3 is 15 residues long. The CDR3 nucleotides are TGTGCCAGCCATGCCTTGACGGCCGGCCCTAGGGAGCAGTACTTC. Protein sequence: CASHALTAGPREQYF.

J is TRBJ2-7 and V is TRBV18, with D perhaps matching TRBD1 or TRBD2 (5 bases each). The CDR3 consists of 13 residues. Trimming cost V 6 bases and J 4 bases, with 13 bases left between them. In germline, CDR1 is KGHSH, CDR2 LQKENI. In DNA form, the CDR3 reads TGTGCCAGCTCCCCAGGGACCAGATACGAGCAGTACTTC. Its translation: CASSPGTRYEQYF.

The J gene is TRBJ1-1, the V gene TRBV9; D ambiguous. Germline CDR1 is SGDLS and CDR2 is YYNGEE. The CDR3 runs 14 residues. Trimming took off 6 bases at V and 1 base at J, with 13 bases between the two ends. The CDR3 sequence is CASTPIGQNTEAFF. The CDR3 DNA sequence: TGTGCCAGCACCCCCATTGGGCAGAACACTGAAGCTTTCTTT.

The V gene is TRBV27, the J gene TRBJ2-5; D perhaps matches TRBD1 (5 bases). The germline V gene encodes CDR1 MNHEY and CDR2 SMNVEV (reference sequence). This CDR3 is 13 amino acids long. Trimming stripped 2 bases from V and 5 bases from J, with 9 bases between. DNA of the CDR3: TGTGCCAGCAGTTTAACAGGAACGGAGACCCAGTACTTC. The encoded protein is CASSLTGTETQYF.

The V and J genes are TRBV19 and TRBJ1-5, with a weak D call TRBD1 (5 bases). Germline V gene lookup returns CDR1 LNHDA and CDR2 SQIVND (reference sequence). CDR3 length: 15 residues. The V and J ends lost 6 bases and 3 bases respectively, with 15 bases between them. The CDR3 nucleotides are TGTGCCAGTAGCGCCGGGGCCCGTTTCAATCAGCCCCAGCATTTT. Amino acid sequence: CASSAGARFNQPQHF.

This clone was seen a few times. Written as DNA, the CDR3 is TGTGCCAGCAGGGGCCCTCGGGAGACCCAGTACTTC. It yields the protein CASRGPRETQYF. The chain links TRBV25-1 to TRBJ2-5, with D unresolved. Trimming stripped 6 bases from V and 5 bases from J, with 10 bases between. Germline V gene data show CDR1 as MGHDK and CDR2 as SYGVNS. The CDR3 sequence is 12 residues long.

This rearrangement joins TRBV7-2 to TRBJ2-3, with 11 bases aligning to TRBD2. J lost 5 bases, V lost 8 bases, and 6 bases had no gene match. Germline V gene sequence: CDR1 SGHTA, CDR2 FQGNSA. The CDR3 has 14 amino acids. DNA of the CDR3: TGTGCCAGCCGATATAGCGGGAGGGAAGATACGCAGTATTTT. Its translation: CASRYSGREDTQYF.

V gene TRBV9 combines with J gene TRBJ2-1, with D unclear. V was pared by 0 bases and J by 2 bases, with 6 bases between. This CDR3 contains 14 residues. CDR1 and CDR2 (germline): SGDLS, YYNGEE. The CDR3 sequence: CASSVVMAYNEQFF. In nucleotides, the CDR3 is TGTGCCAGCAGCGTAGTGATGGCCTACAATGAGCAGTTCTTC.

The table lists this clone with a few counts. J is TRBJ2-3 and V is TRBV6-5; D may be TRBD1 (5 bases). The CDR3 spans 13 residues. Trimming took 0 bases from V and 7 from J, leaving 8 bases between them. Looked up from germline, CDR1 is MNHEY and CDR2 is SVGAGI. This CDR3 reads CASSYSQGHTQYF. In DNA, the CDR3 is TGTGCCAGCAGTTACTCCCAGGGCCATACGCAGTATTTT.

The V and J genes are TRBV4-1 and TRBJ2-7, with TRBD1 matching over 7 bases. CDR1 is MGHRA and CDR2 is YSYEKL in the germline V gene. The CDR3 loop spans 15 amino acids. Unmatched junction bases numbered 5, after V lost 3 bases and J lost 0 bases. CDR3 bases: TGCGCCAGCAGCCACACAGGGGCGAACTCCTACGAGCAGTACTTC. Residues: CASSHTGANSYEQYF.

This clone was seen a few times. The same CDR3 arises from other DNA sequences in this sample as well. The CDR3, as DNA: TGTGCCAGCAGTGTACAGGTGAACACTGAAGCTTTCTTT. This encodes CASSVQVNTEAFF. The V gene is TRBV2, the J gene TRBJ1-1, with TRBD1 as a possible D gene (5 bases). The CDR3 contains 13 residues. CDR1 and CDR2 (germline): SNHLY, FYNNEI. Between the trimmed V and J ends, which lost 4 bases and 0 bases, there was a span of 6 bases.